This T cell receptor (beta chain) was recovered during a study of blood T cell repertoires in COVID-19. Whole-study context: The samples span acute and convalescent COVID-19 from the United States, Italy and Spain. Sources were T cells, B-cell-depleted T cells, or PBMCs; the material itself was cDNA or gDNA.

Authors' data handling: Estimation of nucleated cell counts was performed using reference gene primer amplification. Method: immunoSEQ multiplex PCR; TCRdb's copy keeps in-frame clones and lacks some. V and J calls and clone size come straight from that table; D and trimming were deduced from the DNA. The repertoire holds under 35,000 clones, with around 87% as singletons. V was trimmed by 5 bases and J by 1 base, leaving 8 bases between them. This CDR3 region has 14 residues. Germline V gives CDR1 MNHEY, CDR2 SVGAGI. This sequence was found in a human donor in a cohort sampled during active COVID-19. Sequenced input: peripheral blood. V and J are TRBV6-5 and TRBJ2-2, with D possibly TRBD1 on 5 matching bases. The CDR3 DNA reads TGTGCCAGCAGTCCTACAGGGAACACCGGGGAGCTGTTTTTT. Translation: CASSPTGNTGELFF.